Presented here are 3 T cell receptor beta chains from one specimen sequenced in a study of monozygotic twins with inflammatory bowel disease (dated by TCRdb to the late 2010s). The library was obtained by 5' RACE. The listed sequencing device is Illumina HiSeq 2500. Based on TCRdb reprocessing of the reads, there is one entry per CDR3 protein sequence, and DNA is missing. This sample's listing comprises around 210,000 distinct CDR3 sequences. 7.7% of the sample is taken by the ten largest. Sample: blood. The receptors were sampled from a human donor with ulcerative colitis or Crohn's disease, or a healthy co-twin of an affected twin (not recorded which).

V and J are TRBV11-2 and TRBJ2-2; TCRdb designates TRBD1, a call that cannot be tested without DNA. Germline V gene lookup returns CDR1 SGHAT and CDR2 FQNNGV. The CDR3 length is 13 residues. The CDR3 spells CASSPRSGGELFF.

This chain joins TRBV5-6 and TRBJ2-7. CDR1 is SGHDT and CDR2 is YYEEEE in the germline V gene. The CDR3 length is 11 residues. The chain's CDR3 is CASSFGDEQYF.

The chain combines TRBV11-1 with TRBJ2-1; TCRdb selects TRBD2, and the lack of DNA leaves this call unchecked. CDR3 length: 16 residues. CDR1 SGHAT and CDR2 FQDESV come from the germline V gene (reference sequence). CDR3 amino acids: CASTQPGLALGNEQFF.